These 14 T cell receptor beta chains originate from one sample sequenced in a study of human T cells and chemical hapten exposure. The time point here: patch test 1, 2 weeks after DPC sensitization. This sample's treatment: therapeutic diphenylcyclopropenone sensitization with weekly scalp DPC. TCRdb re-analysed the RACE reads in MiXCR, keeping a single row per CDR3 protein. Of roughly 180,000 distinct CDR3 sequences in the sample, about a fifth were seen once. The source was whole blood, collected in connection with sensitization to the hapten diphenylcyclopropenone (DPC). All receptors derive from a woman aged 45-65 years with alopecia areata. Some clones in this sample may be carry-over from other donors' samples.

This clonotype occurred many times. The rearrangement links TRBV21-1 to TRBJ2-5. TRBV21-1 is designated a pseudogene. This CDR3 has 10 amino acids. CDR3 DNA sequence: TGTGCCAGCAGCAAAGAATTTGGGTACTTC. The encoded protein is CASSKEFGYF.

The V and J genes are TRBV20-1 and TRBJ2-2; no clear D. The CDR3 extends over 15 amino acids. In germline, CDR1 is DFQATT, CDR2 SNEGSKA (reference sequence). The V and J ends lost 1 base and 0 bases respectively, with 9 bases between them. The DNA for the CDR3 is TGCAGTGCTAGAGGGGCCGGATCGAACACCGGGGAGCTGTTTTTT. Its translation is CSARGAGSNTGELFF.

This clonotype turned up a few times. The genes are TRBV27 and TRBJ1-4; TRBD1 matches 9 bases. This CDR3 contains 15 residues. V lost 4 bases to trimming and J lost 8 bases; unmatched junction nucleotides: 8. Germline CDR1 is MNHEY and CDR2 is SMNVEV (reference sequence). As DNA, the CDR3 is TGTGCCAGCAGTTCCTCGACAGGGGGAGAGGAAAAACTGTTTTTT. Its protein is CASSSSTGGEEKLFF. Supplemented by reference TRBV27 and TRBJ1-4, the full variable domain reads EAQVTQNPRYLITVTGKKLTVTCSQNMNHEYMSWYRQDPGLGLRQIYYSMNVEVTDKGDVPEGYKVSRKEKRNFPLILESPSPNQTSLYFCASSSSTGGEEKLFFGSGTQLSVL.

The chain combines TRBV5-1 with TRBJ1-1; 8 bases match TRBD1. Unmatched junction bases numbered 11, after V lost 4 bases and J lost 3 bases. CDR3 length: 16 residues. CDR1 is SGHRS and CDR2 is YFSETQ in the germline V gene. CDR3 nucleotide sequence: TGCGCCAGCAGCATTCAGGGGGCACCCCCCCACACTGAAGCTTTCTTT. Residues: CASSIQGAPPHTEAFF.

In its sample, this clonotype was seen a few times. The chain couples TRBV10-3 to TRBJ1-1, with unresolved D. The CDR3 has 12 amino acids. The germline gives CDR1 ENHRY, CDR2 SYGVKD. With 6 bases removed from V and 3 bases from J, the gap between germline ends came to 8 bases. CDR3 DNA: TGTGCCATCAGGGATTCGGACACTGAAGCTTTCTTT. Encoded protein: CAIRDSDTEAFF.

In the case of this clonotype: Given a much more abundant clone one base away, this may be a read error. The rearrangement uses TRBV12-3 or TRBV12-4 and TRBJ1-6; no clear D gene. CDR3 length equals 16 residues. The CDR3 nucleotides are TGTGCCAGCAGTTTAGGCGTCAGCTCCTATAATTCACGCCTCCACTTT. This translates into CASSLGVSSYNSRLHF.

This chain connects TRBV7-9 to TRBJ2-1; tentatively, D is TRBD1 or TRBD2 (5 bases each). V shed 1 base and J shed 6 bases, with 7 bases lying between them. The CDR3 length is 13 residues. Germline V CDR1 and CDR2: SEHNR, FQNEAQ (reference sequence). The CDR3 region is CASSLGGVNEQFF. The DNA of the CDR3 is TGTGCCAGCAGCTTAGGAGGGGTCAATGAGCAGTTCTTC.

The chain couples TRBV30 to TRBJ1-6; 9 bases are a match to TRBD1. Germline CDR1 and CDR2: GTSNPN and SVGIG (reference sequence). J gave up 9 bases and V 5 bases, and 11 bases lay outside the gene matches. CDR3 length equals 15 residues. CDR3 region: CAWERGQGSGSPLHF. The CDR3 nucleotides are TGTGCCTGGGAGCGGGGACAGGGTAGCGGTTCACCCCTCCACTTT.

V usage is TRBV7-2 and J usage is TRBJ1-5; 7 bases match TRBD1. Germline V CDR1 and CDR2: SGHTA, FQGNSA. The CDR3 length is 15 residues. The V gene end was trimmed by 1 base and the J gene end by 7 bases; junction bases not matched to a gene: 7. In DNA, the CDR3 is TGTGCCAGCAGCTTAGAGGCAGGGGGAATCCAGCCCCAGCATTTT. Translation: CASSLEAGGIQPQHF.

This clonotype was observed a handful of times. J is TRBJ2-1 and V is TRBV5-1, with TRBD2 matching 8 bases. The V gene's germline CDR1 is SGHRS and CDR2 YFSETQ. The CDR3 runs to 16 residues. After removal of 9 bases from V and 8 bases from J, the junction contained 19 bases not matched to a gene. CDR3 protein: CANPPSGTRKPYEQFF. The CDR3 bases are TGCGCCAACCCACCATCAGGGACTAGAAAGCCCTATGAGCAGTTCTTC.

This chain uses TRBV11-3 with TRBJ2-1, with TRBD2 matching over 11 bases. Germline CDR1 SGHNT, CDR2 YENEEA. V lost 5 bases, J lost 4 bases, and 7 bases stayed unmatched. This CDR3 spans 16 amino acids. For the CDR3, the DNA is TGTGCCAGCAGCCCCGCCGGGACTAGCGGTTACAATGAGCAGTTCTTC. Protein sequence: CASSPAGTSGYNEQFF.

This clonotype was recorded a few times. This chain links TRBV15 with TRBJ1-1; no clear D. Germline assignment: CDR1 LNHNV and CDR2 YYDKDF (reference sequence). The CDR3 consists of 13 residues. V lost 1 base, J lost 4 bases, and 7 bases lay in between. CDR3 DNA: TGTGCCACCAGCAGAGCCCCCACCACTGAAGCTTTCTTT. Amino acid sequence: CATSRAPTTEAFF.

CDR3 in amino acids: CSARIWVAEQFF. CDR3 coding DNA: TGCAGTGCCCGTATATGGGTAGCGGAGCAGTTCTTC. The chain has TRBV20-1 and TRBJ2-1; D is possibly TRBD2 (5 bases). The germline gives CDR1 DFQATT, CDR2 SNEGSKA (reference sequence). The CDR3 consists of 12 residues. The germline V and J ends were trimmed by 6 bases and 10 bases, with 16 bases remaining between them.

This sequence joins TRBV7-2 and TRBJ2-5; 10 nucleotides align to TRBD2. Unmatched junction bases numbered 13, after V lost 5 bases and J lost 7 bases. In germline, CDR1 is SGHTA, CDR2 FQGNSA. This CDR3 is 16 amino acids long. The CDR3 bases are TGTGCCAGCAGCCCCGCAGCGGGAGGGACGCTAGCGACCCAGTACTTC. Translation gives CASSPAAGGTLATQYF. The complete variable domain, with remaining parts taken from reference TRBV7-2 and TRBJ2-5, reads GAGVSQSPSNKVTEKGKDVELRCDPISGHTALYWYRQSLGQGLEFLIYFQGNSAPDKSGLPSDRFSAERTGGSVSTLTIQRTQQEDSAVYLCASSPAAGGTLATQYFGPGTRLLVL.